This T cell receptor beta chain was captured by sequencing in a study of T cells expressing NK-cell markers. Across the whole study: It was from sorted CD3+CD56+NKG2C+, CD3+CD56+NKG2C- and CD3+CD56-NKG2C+ T cells that TCR beta repertoires came. Within the sequenced cohort of eight donors, seven exhibited HCMV seropositivity and one was seronegative.

Reprocessing the 5' RACE reads, TCRdb reports a single entry for every CDR3 protein and omits DNA. This listing includes a few hundred thousand distinct CDR3 sequences. Input material: blood T cells: a sorted CD56 or NKG2C T cell subset, CD4+ or CD8+ T cells, or bulk PBMC T cells (not recorded which). The TCR sequence derives from a man aged 18 to 30 in good health.

CDR3 amino acids: CASSLVRTSSYEQYF. This sequence joins TRBV7-2 and TRBJ2-7. The CDR3 length is 15 residues. Looked up from germline, CDR1 is SGHTA and CDR2 is FQGNSA.